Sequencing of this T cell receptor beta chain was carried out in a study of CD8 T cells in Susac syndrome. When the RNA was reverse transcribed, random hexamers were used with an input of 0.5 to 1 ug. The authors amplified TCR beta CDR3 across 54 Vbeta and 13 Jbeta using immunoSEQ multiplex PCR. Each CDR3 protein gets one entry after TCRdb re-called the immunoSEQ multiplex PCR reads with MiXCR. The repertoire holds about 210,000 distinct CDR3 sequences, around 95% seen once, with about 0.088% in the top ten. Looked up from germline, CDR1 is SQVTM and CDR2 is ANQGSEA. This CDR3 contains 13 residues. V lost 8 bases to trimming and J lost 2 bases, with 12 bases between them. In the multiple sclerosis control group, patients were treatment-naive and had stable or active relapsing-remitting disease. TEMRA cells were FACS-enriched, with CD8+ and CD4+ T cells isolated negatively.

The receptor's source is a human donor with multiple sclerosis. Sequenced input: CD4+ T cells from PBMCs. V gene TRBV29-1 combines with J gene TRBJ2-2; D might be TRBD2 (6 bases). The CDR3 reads CSTPGLNTGELFF. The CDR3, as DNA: TGCAGCACGCCGGGACTCAACACCGGGGAGCTGTTTTTT.